The 28 T cell receptor beta chains below all came from one sample that was sequenced in a study of control samples from healthy donors and cancer patients. Repertoires were generated with immunoSEQ multiplex PCR, while TCRdb's copy carries only in-frame clones and drops some. Of roughly 95,000 clones listed, about 86% are singletons. The source material was blood. Receptors originate from a man aged 25 to 40 in good health.

This chain joins TRBV7-9 and TRBJ2-5; no reliable D call. Germline V gene data show CDR1 as SEHNR and CDR2 as FQNEAQ (reference sequence). The germline V and J ends were trimmed by 0 bases and 5 bases, with 16 bases remaining between them. CDR3 length: 16 residues. The CDR3 DNA reads TGTGCCAGCAGCTTAGCGGCGGAGACGCGGTCGGAGACCCAGTACTTC. Translating gives CASSLAAETRSETQYF.

The chain combines TRBV24-1 with TRBJ2-2, with TRBD2 matching 12 bases. V was clipped by 10 bases and J by 5 bases; unmatched bases: 7. Germline assignment: CDR1 KGHDR and CDR2 SFDVKD. CDR3 length: 15 amino acids. The CDR3 here is CATMTSGSWTGELFF. CDR3 DNA: TGTGCCACTATGACTAGCGGGAGCTGGACCGGGGAGCTGTTTTTT.

The chain is built from TRBV5-1 and TRBJ1-2, with 12 bases identical to TRBD1. Looked up from germline, CDR1 is SGHRS and CDR2 is YFSETQ. The trim removed 5 bases at V and 7 bases at J, leaving 15 bases unmatched. The CDR3 spans 17 residues. The DNA of the CDR3 is TGCGCCAGCAGTTGGGCCGCGCCGGGACAGGGGGCTCTTGGCTACACCTTC. Amino acid sequence: CASSWAAPGQGALGYTF. The full variable domain, its missing parts supplied by reference TRBV5-1 and TRBJ1-2, is KAGVTQTPRYLIKTRGQQVTLSCSPISGHRSVSWYQQTPGQGLQFLFEYFSETQRNKGNFPGRFSGRQFSNSRSEMNVSTLELGDSALYLCASSWAAPGQGALGYTFGSGTRLTVV.

The chain is built from TRBV12-5 and TRBJ2-7, with a tentative D call TRBD1 (6 bases). The V end was cut by 1 base, the J end by 5 bases, with 18 bases between. The CDR3 spans 16 residues. CDR1 LGHNT and CDR2 FRNRAP come from the germline V gene. CDR3 sequence (DNA): TGTGCTAGTGGTTTGGACTACCAGGGGCCGCTCCACGAGCAGTACTTC. This encodes CASGLDYQGPLHEQYF.

As concerns this clone: An end of the junction does not agree with germline; a read error may underlie this. The V gene is TRBV13, the J gene TRBJ1-1; a weak D match, TRBD1 (5 bases). Germline V gene data show CDR1 as PRHDT and CDR2 as FYEKMQ (reference sequence). The CDR3 contains 14 residues. CDR3 sequence reads: CASSLFRPVRGRSF. The CDR3 nucleotides are TGTGCCAGCAGCTTATTCCGCCCGGTGAGGGGCCGTTCCTTT. The whole variable domain, remainder taken from reference TRBV13 and TRBJ1-1, is AAGVIQSPRHLIKEKRETATLKCYPIPRHDTVYWYQQGPGQDPQFLISFYEKMQSDKGSIPDRFSAQQFSDYHSELNMSSLELGDSALYFCASSLFRPVRGRSFGQGTRLTVV.

The V call is TRBV11-2, the J call TRBJ2-1; no definite D call. The V and J ends lost 3 bases and 0 bases respectively, with 12 bases between them. CDR1 and CDR2 from the germline V gene are SGHAT and FQNNGV. The CDR3 runs to 16 residues. CDR3 coding DNA: TGTGCCAGCAGCTTCCGGGCCCAGAGCTCCTACAATGAGCAGTTCTTC. This gives the protein CASSFRAQSSYNEQFF.

The J gene is TRBJ2-3, the V gene TRBV18; 16 bases align to TRBD2. This CDR3 spans 19 amino acids. In germline, CDR1 is KGHSH, CDR2 LQKENI. V was clipped by 3 bases and J by 1 base; unmatched bases: 7. This chain's CDR3 is CASSPGTSGRAFGTDTQYF. CDR3 DNA: TGTGCCAGCTCACCCGGGACTAGCGGGAGGGCCTTTGGCACAGATACGCAGTATTTT.

The chain carries TRBV4-1 and TRBJ2-7; D is possibly TRBD2 (6 bases). Germline CDR1 MGHRA, CDR2 YSYEKL. Trimming took 3 bases from V and 0 from J, leaving 12 bases between them. The CDR3 runs 15 residues. The CDR3 nucleotides read TGCGCCAGCAGCCAGCTTTTGGGGGGCTCCTACGAGCAGTACTTC. The encoded protein is CASSQLLGGSYEQYF.

The chain combines TRBV12-5 with TRBJ2-1; D ambiguous. The V and J ends lost 3 bases and 6 bases respectively, with 6 bases between them. CDR3 length: 12 amino acids. CDR1 and CDR2 from the germline V gene are LGHNT and FRNRAP. Here the CDR3 reads CASGLAANEQFF. The CDR3 nucleotides are TGTGCTAGTGGTTTAGCCGCCAATGAGCAGTTCTTC.

This sequence joins TRBV5-1 and TRBJ2-5, with D perhaps assigned TRBD1 or TRBD2 (5 bases each). This CDR3 has 14 amino acids. Germline loops: CDR1 SGHRS, CDR2 YFSETQ. V shed 4 bases and J shed 5 bases, with 15 bases lying between them. The CDR3 DNA is TGCGCCAGCAGCGTGGACGGCAGGGACGAGACCCAGTACTTC. Amino acid sequence: CASSVDGRDETQYF.

J is TRBJ1-3 and V is TRBV2; D unclear. Germline assignment: CDR1 SNHLY and CDR2 FYNNEI. Trimming pared 6 bases from V and 6 bases from J, leaving 3 bases between. The CDR3 loop spans 10 amino acids. CDR3 nucleotide sequence: TGTGCCAGCAGAGAAAACACCATATATTTT. This encodes CASRENTIYF.

This clone turned up a few times. The gene calls are TRBV7-9 and TRBJ2-6; no clear D. The CDR3 extends over 18 amino acids. Between the trimmed V and J ends, which lost 0 bases and 2 bases, there was a span of 14 bases. Germline loops: CDR1 SEHNR, CDR2 FQNEAQ (reference sequence). The chain's CDR3 is CASSLAGLGIAGANVLTF. In nucleotides, the CDR3 is TGTGCCAGCAGCTTAGCAGGGTTAGGGATTGCTGGGGCCAACGTCCTGACTTTC.

The V call is TRBV6-5, the J call TRBJ2-3, with D maybe TRBD2 (6 bases). Germline V gives CDR1 MNHEY, CDR2 SVGAGI. The CDR3 length is 15 residues. V dropped 5 bases and J dropped 2 bases, with 14 bases sitting between them. CDR3 sequence: CASSTGDGITDTQYF. The CDR3 region has the DNA TGTGCCAGCAGTACGGGGGACGGAATCACAGATACGCAGTATTTT.

V is TRBV30 and J is TRBJ1-2; no definite D call. V was cut by 2 bases and J by 1 base, with 8 bases left in between. CDR1 and CDR2 from the germline V gene are GTSNPN and SVGIG (reference sequence). This CDR3 contains 13 residues. The DNA of the CDR3 is TGTGCCTGGAGTCCCAGGAGTAACTATGGCTACACCTTC. Encoded protein: CAWSPRSNYGYTF.

The V and J genes are TRBV2 and TRBJ1-2; TRBD1 aligns across 8 bases. Germline V lookup: CDR1 SNHLY, CDR2 FYNNEI. This CDR3 spans 14 amino acids. J was trimmed by 7 bases and V by 6 bases; bases with no gene match: 10. In DNA, the CDR3 is TGTGCCAGCAGACCTCAGGGGGCAGACGGTGGCTACACCTTC. Translated, it gives CASRPQGADGGYTF.

The chain employs TRBV28 and TRBJ1-1, with D perhaps TRBD1 (5 bases). The CDR3 sequence is 16 residues long. Trimming pared 5 bases from V and 1 base from J, leaving 17 bases between. Per germline, CDR1 MDHEN and CDR2 SYDVKM. CDR3 sequence (DNA): TGTGCCAGCAGTGCCAGCGGTTCGGGGGGGAACACTGAAGCTTTCTTT. Its translation is CASSASGSGGNTEAFF.

The genes are TRBV7-9 and TRBJ1-5, with a weak D call TRBD1 (5 bases). Trimming left V 0 bases short and J 1 base short, with 13 bases between. The CDR3 has 17 amino acids. In germline, CDR1 is SEHNR, CDR2 FQNEAQ (reference sequence). The CDR3 DNA follows: TGTGCCAGCAGCTTAGCTGTCGGGGGGGGAAGCAATCAGCCCCAGCATTTT. Amino acid sequence: CASSLAVGGGSNQPQHF.

The V and J genes are TRBV4-2 and TRBJ2-7; 12 bases align to TRBD1. This CDR3 is 16 amino acids long. J was trimmed by 3 bases and V by 0 bases; bases with no gene match: 3. Germline V gene lookup returns CDR1 LGHNA and CDR2 YNFKEQ. Here the CDR3 reads CASSQDGTGGIYEQYF. CDR3 coding DNA: TGTGCCAGCAGCCAAGACGGGACAGGGGGCATCTACGAGCAGTACTTC.

Notes on this clone: Other DNA sequences in the same sample also yield this CDR3. This sequence joins TRBV9 and TRBJ1-5; 8 bases agree with TRBD1. The CDR3 totals 15 residues. Germline assignment: CDR1 SGDLS and CDR2 YYNGEE. V trimming: 3 bases; J trimming: 0 bases; junction bases outside the gene matches: 2. CDR3 nucleotide sequence: TGTGCCAGCAGCGCCGGGACAGGTAGCAATCAGCCCCAGCATTTT. Translation: CASSAGTGSNQPQHF. Filled out from reference TRBV9 and TRBJ1-5, the complete variable domain reads DSGVTQTPKHLITATGQRVTLRCSPRSGDLSVYWYQQSLDQGLQFLIQYYNGEERAKGNILERFSAQQFPDLHSELNLSSLELGDSALYFCASSAGTGSNQPQHFGDGTRLSIL.

This clone appeared a single time. The chain has TRBV29-1 and TRBJ2-3; 8 nucleotides align to TRBD2. The length of the CDR3 is 13 residues. Losses at the gene ends were 7 bases for V and 0 bases for J; bases not matched to a gene: 3. From germline, CDR1 is SQVTM and CDR2 ANQGSEA. In DNA, the CDR3 is TGCAGCGGGCGGGAGGCCAGCACAGATACGCAGTATTTT. Protein: CSGREASTDTQYF.

This clone was seen a few times. CDR3 protein: CASSQVHGEQFF. The CDR3 nucleotides are TGCGCCAGCAGCCAAGTGCACGGTGAGCAGTTCTTC. The chain combines TRBV4-3 with TRBJ2-1; D call uncertain. The length of the CDR3 is 12 residues. Trimming removed 1 base from V and 9 bases from J, with 7 bases in between. From germline, CDR1 is LGHNA and CDR2 YSLEER.

This clone was found a few times. V is TRBV7-6 and J is TRBJ2-1, with 9 bases aligning to TRBD2. Per the germline V gene, CDR1 is SGHVS and CDR2 is FNYEAQ. The CDR3 runs to 15 residues. The V gene end was trimmed by 4 bases and the J gene end by 1 base; junction bases not matched to a gene: 2. Here the CDR3 reads CASSSSGRSYNEQFF. The CDR3 DNA reads TGTGCCAGCAGCTCAAGCGGGAGGTCCTACAATGAGCAGTTCTTC.

The V call is TRBV2, the J call TRBJ1-1, with 7 bases that match TRBD1. The V gene end was trimmed by 9 bases and the J gene end by 1 base; junction bases not matched to a gene: 14. Germline loops: CDR1 SNHLY, CDR2 FYNNEI. The CDR3 totals 16 residues. In DNA form, the CDR3 reads TGTGCCAGGTCCGGGACAGCCCATAAAACGAACACTGAAGCTTTCTTT. It specifies CARSGTAHKTNTEAFF. Based on the CDR3 plus reference TRBV2 and TRBJ1-1, the full variable domain is EPEVTQTPSHQVTQMGQEVILRCVPISNHLYFYWYRQILGQKVEFLVSFYNNEISEKSEIFDDQFSVERPDGSNFTLKIRSTKLEDSAMYFCARSGTAHKTNTEAFFGQGTRLTVV.

This clone appeared a single time. This chain links TRBV7-3 with TRBJ2-3; 11 bases fit TRBD2. The CDR3 length is 16 residues. Germline values: CDR1 SGHTA, CDR2 FQGTGA. V shed 5 bases and J 1 base; nucleotides not matched to a gene: 5. The CDR3 loop is CASSRLAGGGTDTQYF. The CDR3 region has the DNA TGTGCCAGCAGCCGATTAGCGGGAGGGGGCACAGATACGCAGTATTTT.

The J gene is TRBJ1-4, the V gene TRBV29-1, with 8 bases lining up with TRBD1. Germline values: CDR1 SQVTM, CDR2 ANQGSEA. Trimming at V came to 7 bases and at J to 7 bases, leaving 11 bases not matched to a gene. There are 14 residues in the CDR3. The CDR3 DNA reads as TGCAGCGGTAAAAACAGGGGGGAGTTTGAAAAACTGTTTTTT. Protein product: CSGKNRGEFEKLFF. Together with reference TRBV29-1 and TRBJ1-4, the CDR3 gives the full variable domain: SAVISQKPSRDICQRGTSLTIQCQVDSQVTMMFWYRQQPGQSLTLIATANQGSEATYESGFVIDKFPISRPNLTFSTLTVSNMSPEDSSIYLCSGKNRGEFEKLFFGSGTQLSVL.

This clone was observed a handful of times. The chain is built from TRBV30 and TRBJ1-6, with D unclear. Germline CDR1 is GTSNPN and CDR2 is SVGIG (reference sequence). Trimming cost V 5 bases and J 0 bases, with 14 bases left between them. The CDR3 totals 16 residues. CDR3 nucleotides: TGTGCCTGGGGCTCCACGGGTCTCTCCTATAATTCACCCCTCCACTTT. It translates to CAWGSTGLSYNSPLHF.

J is TRBJ1-1 and V is TRBV28, with a weak D call TRBD1 (6 bases). Trimming left V 3 bases short and J 5 bases short, with 10 bases between. The CDR3 length is 13 residues. The germline V gene encodes CDR1 MDHEN and CDR2 SYDVKM. This chain's CDR3 is CASSFGGGTEAFF. For the CDR3, the DNA is TGTGCCAGCAGTTTTGGAGGGGGAACTGAAGCTTTCTTT.

This clone was counted only a few times. The CDR3 DNA reads TGTGCCAGCGGCAAATCGGCGGGCAGCTGGCGGCCCCAGCATTTT. Residues: CASGKSAGSWRPQHF. This rearrangement joins TRBV27 to TRBJ1-5; D not certain. Per the germline V gene, CDR1 is MNHEY and CDR2 is SMNVEV (reference sequence). This CDR3 is built from 15 residues. Trimming removed 8 bases from V and 9 bases from J, with 23 bases in between.